The 19 T cell receptor beta chains below come from one sample, sequenced in a study of shared clonotypes between healthy human individuals. Clones were sequenced by immunoSEQ multiplex PCR, and TCRdb holds only the in-frame ones, with some missing. The table shows approximately 100,000 clones, with 55% to 70% occurring only once. Sequences were obtained from memory CD8+ T cells sorted from blood. Regarding subset: CD45RO+ cells pooled with CCR7-negative TemRA cells. The source of these receptors is a woman under 40 in good health.

V and J are TRBV6-1 and TRBJ1-2, with D uncertain. Trimming stripped 1 base from V and 4 bases from J, with 7 bases between. From germline, CDR1 is MNHNS and CDR2 SASEGT. The CDR3 is made up of 13 amino acids. CDR3 bases: TGTGCCAGCAGTGAAGGGTGGTCCTATGGCTACACCTTC. This gives the protein CASSEGWSYGYTF.

V is TRBV6-6 and J is TRBJ2-1; D ambiguous. Trimming cost V 6 bases and J 7 bases, with 7 bases left between them. CDR1 MNHNY and CDR2 SVGAGI come from the germline V gene (reference sequence). The CDR3 runs to 11 residues. The CDR3 coding sequence is TGTGCCAGCAGGGTTAAAAATGAGCAGTTCTTC. This gives the protein CASRVKNEQFF.

The chain couples TRBV6-4 to TRBJ2-3, with D perhaps TRBD1 (6 bases). The CDR3 consists of 15 residues. Germline lookup yields CDR1 MRHNA and CDR2 SNTAGT. The V end was cut by 5 bases, the J end by 4 bases, with 16 bases between. CDR3 DNA: TGTGCCAGCAGTCAACAGGGAGACGGGCCAGATACGCAGTATTTT. This codes for CASSQQGDGPDTQYF.

The sample holds a few counts of this clone. Other DNA sequences of this sample code for an identical CDR3. The rearrangement links TRBV5-4 to TRBJ2-7; the D gene is possibly TRBD1 (7 bases). This CDR3 spans 13 amino acids. Germline V gene sequence: CDR1 SGHNT, CDR2 YYREEE (reference sequence). V lost 5 bases and J 0 bases, leaving 9 bases between the germline ends. CDR3 loop: CASRRDSSYEQYF. The DNA for the CDR3 is TGTGCCAGCAGGCGGGACAGCTCCTACGAGCAGTACTTC.

This chain links TRBV7-6 with TRBJ2-1; D may be TRBD2 (6 bases). The germline V gene has CDR1 SGHVS and CDR2 FNYEAQ. V lost 1 base, J lost 8 bases, and 9 bases lay in between. This CDR3 is 13 amino acids long. The CDR3 region is CASSLETSHEQFF. CDR3 DNA sequence: TGTGCCAGCAGCTTAGAAACTAGCCATGAGCAGTTCTTC.

This clone was observed once. This sequence joins TRBV4-2 and TRBJ1-3, with unresolved D. V lost 0 bases and J lost 4, with 16 bases in between. The CDR3 has 17 residues. CDR1 is LGHNA, CDR2 YNFKEQ, per germline. CDR3 in DNA: TGTGCCAGCAGCCAAGATCGCGGTTGGACGGGCGGAAACACCATATATTTT. Translated: CASSQDRGWTGGNTIYF.

This clone was recorded many times. The V and J genes are TRBV7-2 and TRBJ2-7; TRBD2 matches 9 bases. CDR1 SGHTA and CDR2 FQGNSA come from the germline V gene. This CDR3 is built from 15 residues. J gave up 2 bases and V 2 bases, and 4 bases lay outside the gene matches. The CDR3 DNA sequence: TGTGCCAGCAGCTTAAATGCGGGAGGGGCCTACGAGCAGTACTTC. Encoded protein: CASSLNAGGAYEQYF.

This clone has only a few counts. A much larger clone differs by one base, so this may be a read error. Other DNA sequences in this sample translate to the same CDR3. This chain uses TRBV6-1 with TRBJ2-2; 12 bases line up with TRBD2. This CDR3 contains 15 residues. CDR1 and CDR2 from the germline V gene are MNHNS and SASEGT. Unmatched junction bases numbered 1, after V lost 3 bases and J lost 5 bases. This CDR3 is CASSETSGSTGELFF. Here the CDR3 DNA reads TGTGCCAGCAGTGAGACTAGCGGGAGTACCGGGGAGCTGTTTTTT.

This clone was found once. The chain employs TRBV11-2 and TRBJ2-7; D gene unclear. The CDR3 loop spans 14 amino acids. Trimming cost V 1 base and J 0 bases, with 7 bases left between them. Germline V CDR1 and CDR2: SGHAT, FQNNGV. In DNA, the CDR3 is TGTGCCAGCAGCTTAGTTACCAGCTCCTACGAGCAGTACTTC. Its protein product is CASSLVTSSYEQYF.

The chain is built from TRBV19 and TRBJ1-1, with D perhaps TRBD1 (6 bases). CDR1 is LNHDA, CDR2 SQIVND, per germline (reference sequence). The CDR3 is 16 amino acids. The germline V and J ends were trimmed by 5 bases and 4 bases, with 20 bases remaining between them. The CDR3 sequence is CASSLFTGSLGTEAFF. The CDR3 DNA sequence: TGTGCCAGTAGTTTATTCACAGGGAGTTTGGGCACTGAAGCTTTCTTT. The full variable domain, its missing parts supplied by reference TRBV19 and TRBJ1-1, is DGGITQSPKYLFRKEGQNVTLSCEQNLNHDAMYWYRQDPGQGLRLIYYSQIVNDFQKGDIAEGYSVSREKKESFPLTVTSAQKNPTAFYLCASSLFTGSLGTEAFFGQGTRLTVV.

This chain's CDR3 is CASSNNFGTEAFF. CDR3 coding DNA: TGTGCCAGTAGTAATAATTTTGGGACTGAAGCTTTCTTT. V and J are TRBV19 and TRBJ1-1; D is undetermined. V gave up 4 bases and J gave up 5 bases, with 11 bases separating them. There are 13 residues in the CDR3. Germline V lookup: CDR1 LNHDA, CDR2 SQIVND (reference sequence).

CDR3: CASSSSTGELFF. CDR3 nucleotide sequence: TGTGCCAGCAGCTCTAGCACCGGGGAGCTGTTTTTT. The V gene is TRBV7-2, the J gene TRBJ2-2; D ambiguous. Germline CDR1 reads SGHTA; CDR2 reads FQGNSA. The V end was cut by 4 bases, the J end by 4 bases, with 4 bases between. There are 12 residues in the CDR3.

This clone was recorded once. The chain employs TRBV28 and TRBJ2-5; D gene uncertain. TRBJ2-7 matches the DNA end more closely, so the J call is doubtful. CDR3 length equals 13 residues. Germline V gives CDR1 MDHEN, CDR2 SYDVKM. Here the CDR3 DNA reads TGTGCCAGCAGTTTAGCGGACTCCTACGAGCAGTACTTC. It specifies CASSLADSYEQYF.

This clone showed up just once. The V and J genes are TRBV6-5 and TRBJ2-5; 13 nucleotides match TRBD2. V shed 1 base and J 5 bases; nucleotides not matched to a gene: 4. This CDR3 region has 16 residues. Germline values: CDR1 MNHEY, CDR2 SVGAGI. CDR3 loop: CASSYLRTSGSETQYF. The CDR3, as DNA: TGTGCCAGCAGTTACTTGCGGACTAGCGGGAGTGAGACCCAGTACTTC.

The chain carries TRBV6-1 and TRBJ2-7, with unresolved D. This CDR3 has 15 amino acids. Trimming cost V 2 bases and J 4 bases, with 15 bases left between them. Germline V gene sequence: CDR1 MNHNS, CDR2 SASEGT. CDR3 residues: CASSEPRYNGYEQYF. The CDR3, as DNA: TGTGCCAGCAGTGAACCCCGGTACAATGGGTACGAGCAGTACTTC.

V gene TRBV5-6 combines with J gene TRBJ2-5; D remains unclear. Germline V gene data show CDR1 as SGHDT and CDR2 as YYEEEE. The V and J ends lost 2 bases and 0 bases respectively, with 2 bases between them. The CDR3 is 12 residues long. CDR3: CASSFNQETQYF. The CDR3 coding sequence is TGTGCCAGCAGCTTTAACCAAGAGACCCAGTACTTC.

The genes are TRBV5-5 and TRBJ2-5; 8 positions agree with TRBD2. The germline gives CDR1 SGHKS, CDR2 YYEKEE (reference sequence). The V gene end was trimmed by 0 bases and the J gene end by 2 bases; junction bases not matched to a gene: 9. The CDR3 sequence is 17 residues long. DNA for the CDR3: TGTGCCAGCAGCTTGGTAGTTTTACTAGCGGTACAAGAGACCCAGTACTTC. Its translation is CASSLVVLLAVQETQYF. Together with reference TRBV5-5 and TRBJ2-5, the CDR3 gives the full variable domain: DAGVTQSPTHLIKTRGQQVTLRCSPISGHKSVSWYQQVLGQGPQFIFQYYEKEERGRGNFPDRFSARQFPNYSSELNVNALLLGDSALYLCASSLVVLLAVQETQYFGPGTRLLVL.

This clone was counted many times. The gene calls are TRBV29-1 and TRBJ1-6, with 8 bases lining up with TRBD1. The CDR3 has 13 amino acids. CDR1 is SQVTM and CDR2 is ANQGSEA in the germline V gene. The V segment lost 6 bases and the J segment 7 bases; nucleotides outside the gene matches: 5. CDR3 region: CSVGQGFNSPLHF. CDR3 DNA sequence: TGCAGCGTCGGACAGGGATTCAATTCACCCCTCCACTTT.

The chain carries TRBV7-8 and TRBJ2-7; 10 bases agree with TRBD2. The CDR3 length is 15 residues. Germline loops: CDR1 SGHVS, CDR2 FQNEAQ. V shed 7 bases and J 3 bases; nucleotides not matched to a gene: 9. In nucleotides, the CDR3 is TGTGCCAGCAAAATCGGAGCGGGAGGGTACTACGAGCAGTACTTC. Residues: CASKIGAGGYYEQYF.